This T cell receptor beta chain was identified during a study of blood T cell repertoires in COVID-19. Participant ages covered about 18 to 89 years across approximately 25 US areas. In the original workflow: Estimates of nucleated cell counts were drawn from the amplification of reference gene primers. TCRdb keeps only in-frame clones here, not all; method: immunoSEQ multiplex PCR. V and J calls and clone size come straight from that table; D and trimming were deduced from the DNA. The sample lists around 250,000 clones; around 84% were seen once. V trimming: 4 bases; J trimming: 8 bases; junction bases outside the gene matches: 6. The length of the CDR3 is 13 residues. Per the germline V gene, CDR1 is MGHDK and CDR2 is SYGVNS.

This TCR derives from a man under 40 with acute COVID-19. The sequenced sample consisted of PBMCs or T cells enriched from blood (not recorded which). V is TRBV25-1 and J is TRBJ1-2, with 8 positions matching TRBD1. The CDR3 region has the DNA TGTGCCAGCAGTGCGACCGACAGGGGCGGCTACACCTTC. Translated, it gives CASSATDRGGYTF.